This entry features one T cell receptor (beta chain) sequence. The antigen is not known. The CDR3 is made up of 15 amino acids. The germline V gene encodes CDR1 MDHEN and CDR2 SYDVKM. V gave up 5 bases and J gave up 2 bases; unmatched junction bases: 6. The data are from a study of shared clonotypes between healthy human individuals. Background on the study: Every donor yielded three CD4 naive, three CD4 memory, two CD8 naive and one CD8 memory plate. Overall study findings and caveats: In contrast to clonotypes shared by all four donors, non-shared clonotypes had lower generation probabilities. Donor clonotype sharing was expected to depend on sequencing depth.

Produced via immunoSEQ multiplex PCR; TCRdb's table is partial and in-frame only. The sample holds about 190,000 clones, approximately 61% seen once. The sequencing sample was made of memory CD4+ T cells sorted from blood. As for subset: CD45RA-negative fraction. This TCR came from a man aged 25-40 years in good health. This chain connects TRBV28 to TRBJ2-1; TRBD2 agrees at 7 bases. CDR3 in DNA: TGTGCCAGCAGTCCGGCGGGGGAAACCTACAATGAGCAGTTCTTC. Translated, it gives CASSPAGETYNEQFF.